This T cell receptor beta chain was recorded in a study of T cells in localized non-small cell lung cancer. This table comes from immunoSEQ multiplex PCR, and its TCRdb copy is limited to in-frame clones, with some not included. The sample records some 51,000 clones, approximately 90% being singletons. Overall study results and limits: Sequencing was limited to one tumor region, leaving the possibility of heterogeneity open. Elevated circulating T cell density in blood was associated with longer overall survival. Peak T cell clonality was found in uninvolved adjacent lung, exceeding tumor. Among the top 100 tumor clones, a median roughly 57 appeared in adjacent lung.

Remarks on this clone: Its antigen remains unidentified.

Sequencing used peripheral blood, obtained before any cancer treatment. The receptor comes from a woman aged 40 to 75 with stage I lung adenocarcinoma.

CDR3 DNA sequence: TGTGCCAGCAGTTATTCCGGACCGTCTTCTGAGCAGTACTTC. This translates into CASSYSGPSSEQYF. The chain employs TRBV6-6 and TRBJ2-7; D unresolved. Per germline, CDR1 MNHNY and CDR2 SVGAGI (reference sequence). The CDR3 sequence is 14 residues long. Trimming took 3 bases from V and 7 from J, leaving 16 bases between them.